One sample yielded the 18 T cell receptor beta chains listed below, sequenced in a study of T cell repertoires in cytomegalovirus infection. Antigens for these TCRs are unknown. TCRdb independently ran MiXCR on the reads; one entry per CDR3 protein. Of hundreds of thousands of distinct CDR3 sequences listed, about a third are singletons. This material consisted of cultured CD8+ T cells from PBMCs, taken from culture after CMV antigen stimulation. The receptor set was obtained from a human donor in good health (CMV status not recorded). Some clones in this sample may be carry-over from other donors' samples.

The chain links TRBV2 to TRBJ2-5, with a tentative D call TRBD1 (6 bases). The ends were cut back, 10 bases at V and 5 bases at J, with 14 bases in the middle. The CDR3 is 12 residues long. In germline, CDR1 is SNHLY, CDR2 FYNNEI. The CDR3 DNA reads TGTGCCACAGAAGGGGGTCCGGAGACCCAGTACTTC. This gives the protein CATEGGPETQYF.

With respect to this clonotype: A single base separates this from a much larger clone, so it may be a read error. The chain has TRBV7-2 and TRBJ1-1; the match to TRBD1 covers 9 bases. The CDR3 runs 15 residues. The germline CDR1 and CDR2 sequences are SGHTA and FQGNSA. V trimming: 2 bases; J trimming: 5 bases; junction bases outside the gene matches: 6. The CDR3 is CASSLIGTGNTEAFF. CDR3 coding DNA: TGTGCCAGCAGCTTAATCGGGACAGGGAATACTGAAGCTTTCTTT.

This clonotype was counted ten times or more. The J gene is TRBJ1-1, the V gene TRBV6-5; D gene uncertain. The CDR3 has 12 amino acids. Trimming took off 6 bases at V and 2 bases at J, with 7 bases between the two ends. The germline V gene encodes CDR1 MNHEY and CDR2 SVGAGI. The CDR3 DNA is TGTGCCAGCAGGACCGATAACACTGAAGCTTTCTTT. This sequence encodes CASRTDNTEAFF.

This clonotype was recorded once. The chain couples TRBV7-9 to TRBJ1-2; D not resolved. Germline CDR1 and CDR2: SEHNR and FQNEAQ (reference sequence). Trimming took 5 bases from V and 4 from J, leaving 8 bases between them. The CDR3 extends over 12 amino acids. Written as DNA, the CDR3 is TGTGCCAGCAGCGTTGACCTCTATGGCTACACCTTC. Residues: CASSVDLYGYTF.

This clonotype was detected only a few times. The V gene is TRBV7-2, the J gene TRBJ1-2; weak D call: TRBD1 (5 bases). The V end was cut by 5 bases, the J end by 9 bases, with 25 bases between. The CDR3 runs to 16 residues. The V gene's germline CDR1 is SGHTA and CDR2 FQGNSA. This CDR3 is CASSQTPKGQLSRYTF. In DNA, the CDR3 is TGTGCCAGCAGCCAAACCCCGAAGGGGCAGTTATCTCGCTACACCTTC. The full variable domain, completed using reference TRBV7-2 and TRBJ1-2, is GAGVSQSPSNKVTEKGKDVELRCDPISGHTALYWYRQSLGQGLEFLIYFQGNSAPDKSGLPSDRFSAERTGGSVSTLTIQRTQQEDSAVYLCASSQTPKGQLSRYTFGSGTRLTVV.

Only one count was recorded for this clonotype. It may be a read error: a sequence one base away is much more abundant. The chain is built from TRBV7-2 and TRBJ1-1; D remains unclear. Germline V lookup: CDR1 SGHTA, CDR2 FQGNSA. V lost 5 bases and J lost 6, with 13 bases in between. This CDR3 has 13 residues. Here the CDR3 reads CASSIFFQSEAFF. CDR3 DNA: TGTGCCAGCAGCATATTTTTCCAGTCTGAAGCTTTCTTT.

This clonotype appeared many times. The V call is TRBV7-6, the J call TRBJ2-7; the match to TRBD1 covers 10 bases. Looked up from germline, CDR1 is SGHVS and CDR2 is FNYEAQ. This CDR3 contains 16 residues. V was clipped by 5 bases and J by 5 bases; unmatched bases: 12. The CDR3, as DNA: TGTGCCAGCAGCCAGACGACCGGGACAGGGGAAAACGAGCAGTACTTC. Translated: CASSQTTGTGENEQYF.

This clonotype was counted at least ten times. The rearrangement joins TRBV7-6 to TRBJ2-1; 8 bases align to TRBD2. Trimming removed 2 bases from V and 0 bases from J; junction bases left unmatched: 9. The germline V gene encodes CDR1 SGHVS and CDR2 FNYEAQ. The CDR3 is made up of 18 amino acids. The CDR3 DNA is TGTGCCAGCAGCTTACAAGCGGGGGCCATACACTCCTACAATGAGCAGTTCTTC. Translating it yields CASSLQAGAIHSYNEQFF.

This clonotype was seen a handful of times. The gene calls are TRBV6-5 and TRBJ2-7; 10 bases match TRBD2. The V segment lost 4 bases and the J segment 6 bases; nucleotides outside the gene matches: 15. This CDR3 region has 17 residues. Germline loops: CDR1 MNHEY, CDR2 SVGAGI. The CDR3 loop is CASSWGPASGGAFEQYF. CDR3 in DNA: TGTGCCAGCAGTTGGGGCCCGGCGAGCGGGGGGGCCTTCGAGCAGTACTTC.

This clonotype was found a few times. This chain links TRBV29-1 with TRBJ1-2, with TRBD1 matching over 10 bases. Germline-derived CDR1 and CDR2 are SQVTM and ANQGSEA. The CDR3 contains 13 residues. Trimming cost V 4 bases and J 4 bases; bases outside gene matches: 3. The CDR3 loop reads CSVGGQGIYGYTF. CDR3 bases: TGCAGCGTTGGGGGACAGGGGATCTATGGCTACACCTTC.

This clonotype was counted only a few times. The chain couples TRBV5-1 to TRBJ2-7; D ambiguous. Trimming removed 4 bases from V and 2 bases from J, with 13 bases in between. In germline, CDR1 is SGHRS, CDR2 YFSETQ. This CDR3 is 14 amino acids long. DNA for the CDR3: TGCGCCAGCAGCCTACCGACGGATACCTACGAGCAGTACTTC. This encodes CASSLPTDTYEQYF.

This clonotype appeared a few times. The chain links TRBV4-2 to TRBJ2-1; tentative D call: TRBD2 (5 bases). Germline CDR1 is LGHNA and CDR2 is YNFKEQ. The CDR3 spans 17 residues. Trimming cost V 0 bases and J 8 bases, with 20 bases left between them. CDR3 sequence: CASSQDKRASWFYEQFF. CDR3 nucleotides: TGTGCCAGCAGCCAAGATAAGAGGGCCTCTTGGTTCTATGAGCAGTTCTTC.

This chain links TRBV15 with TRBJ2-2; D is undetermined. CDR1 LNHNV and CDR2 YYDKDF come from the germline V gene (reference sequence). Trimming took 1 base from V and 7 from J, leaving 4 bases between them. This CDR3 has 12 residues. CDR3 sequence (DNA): TGTGCCACCAGCAGAGGTTTCGGGGAGCTGTTTTTT. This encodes CATSRGFGELFF.

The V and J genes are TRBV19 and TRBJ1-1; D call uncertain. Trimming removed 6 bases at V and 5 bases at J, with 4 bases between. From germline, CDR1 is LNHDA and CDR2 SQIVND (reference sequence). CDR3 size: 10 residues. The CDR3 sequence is CASSTTEAFF. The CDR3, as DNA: TGTGCCAGTAGCACAACTGAAGCTTTCTTT.

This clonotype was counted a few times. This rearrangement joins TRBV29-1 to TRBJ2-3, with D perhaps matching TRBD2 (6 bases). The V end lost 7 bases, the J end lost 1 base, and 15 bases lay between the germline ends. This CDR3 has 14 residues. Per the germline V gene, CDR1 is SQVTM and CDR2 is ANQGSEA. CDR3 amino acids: CSDQTRLRTDTQYF. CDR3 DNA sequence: TGCAGCGACCAGACTAGACTACGCACAGATACGCAGTATTTT.

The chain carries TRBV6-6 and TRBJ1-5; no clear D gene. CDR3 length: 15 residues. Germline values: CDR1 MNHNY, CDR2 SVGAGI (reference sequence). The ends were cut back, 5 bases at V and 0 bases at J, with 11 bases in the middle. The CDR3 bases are TGTGCCAGCAGTGAGTGGCAGGCTAGCAATCAGCCCCAGCATTTT. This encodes CASSEWQASNQPQHF.

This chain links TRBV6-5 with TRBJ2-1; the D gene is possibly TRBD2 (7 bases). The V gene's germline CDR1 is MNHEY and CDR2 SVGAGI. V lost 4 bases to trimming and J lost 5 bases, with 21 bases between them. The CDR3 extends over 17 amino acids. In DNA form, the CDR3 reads TGTGCCAGCAGTTTAAACACCCGGGGGGCCTACAACAATGAGCAGTTCTTC. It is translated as CASSLNTRGAYNNEQFF.

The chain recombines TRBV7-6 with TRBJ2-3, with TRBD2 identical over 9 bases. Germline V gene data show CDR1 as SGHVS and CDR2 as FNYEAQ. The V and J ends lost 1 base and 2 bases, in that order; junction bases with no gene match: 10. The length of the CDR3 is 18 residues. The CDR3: CASSLGPWRGGNTDTQYF. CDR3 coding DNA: TGTGCCAGCAGCTTAGGCCCCTGGCGGGGGGGAAACACAGATACGCAGTATTTT.